This T cell receptor (beta chain) was sequenced for a study of T cell repertoires in cytomegalovirus infection. On the study more broadly: It was recently identified HLA-C-restricted and well-studied HLA-B-restricted CMV epitopes that the study used. CMV infection and matching HLA type were both indicated by public TCR beta signatures. Overall study findings and caveats: Cumulated frequencies of public TCR beta families served to identify carriers of CMV plus the relevant HLA. The ex vivo response showed dominance by HLA-C-restricted CMV-specific TCR beta clonotypes.

A single record per CDR3 protein comes from TCRdb applying MiXCR to the reads. The sample records roughly 920,000 distinct CDR3 sequences, 30% to 40% being singletons. Concerning this clonotype itself: Its antigen is still unknown.

V lost 1 base and J lost 0; bases outside the gene matches: 4. The CDR3 length is 17 residues. The sequence came from a human donor in good health (CMV status not recorded). Some clones in this sample may be carry-over from other donors' samples. This specimen consisted of cultured CD8+ T cells from PBMCs, obtained from culture after CMV antigen stimulation. The chain joins TRBV12-3 or TRBV12-4 to TRBJ2-5; TRBD2 agrees at 11 bases. CDR3 protein: CASSLGPSGGYQETQYF. In DNA, the CDR3 is TGTGCCAGCAGTTTAGGTCCTAGCGGGGGGTACCAAGAGACCCAGTACTTC.